Given below is one T cell receptor (beta chain) in context. The CDR3 length is 12 residues. Trimming removed 0 bases at V and 6 bases at J, with 6 bases between. The germline V gene has CDR1 ENHRY and CDR2 SYGVKD. Samples came from axillary lymph nodes draining the breast cancer. This entry belongs to a study of breast tumors, draining lymph nodes, adjacent tissues. MiXCR was run by TCRdb on the multiplex PCR reads, yielding one entry per CDR3 protein. This sample has approximately 90,000 distinct CDR3 sequences; approximately 30% occur once, and the top ten carry around 8.1%. The sequence derives from a female donor with breast cancer. Some clones in this sample may be carry-over from other donors' samples. The V call is TRBV10-3, the J call TRBJ2-7, with D possibly TRBD2 on 6 matching bases. The sequenced sample was axillary lymph node tissue. CDR3 region: CAISESTSEQYF. CDR3 in DNA: TGTGCCATCAGTGAGTCGACTAGCGAGCAGTACTTC.